The text below deals with one T cell receptor beta chain. Its antigen target is currently unknown. No base quality values were provided; no much bigger clone lies one nucleotide off. CDR1 is given as SGDLS and CDR2 as YYNGEE, both from the germline V gene. Inclusive of the bounding cysteine and phenylalanine, the CDR3 is 15 residues long. This entry keeps only the CDR3 DNA: 45 bases, framed from base 1. The donors were roughly 40 Caucasian individuals from Russia, aged 6 to 90 years, who were systemically healthy. Each donor gave ten milliliters of peripheral blood, collected into EDTA-treated Vacutainer tubes. Ficoll-Paque density-gradient centrifugation was used to isolate PBMCs, with at least 7 million per sample. Trizol reagent was used to extract total RNA from PBMCs, with at least 6 micrograms per sample. For every donor, an aliquot of PBMCs went through flow cytometry to measure the percentages of naive CD45RAhigh/CD27high T cells.

Libraries were constructed by 5' RACE. Sequenced on an Illumina HiSeq 2500. A second about 7 to 12 cycle PCR used a sample-barcoded 5' primer and a J-beta primer mix. A template-switch 5' adaptor carrying 12 random nucleotides introduced a unique molecular identifier onto each TCR beta cDNA molecule. At least 2.5 million CDR3-containing paired-end reads were obtained from each sample. First-strand cDNA synthesis was performed from all RNA using the Mint cDNA synthesis kit, with priming by a TRBC-specific oligonucleotide. After uracil-DNA glycosylase treatment, a first 18-cycle PCR used universal primers M1SS and BC2_uni_R on all cDNA. On the authors' methods: For normalization, 1 million high-quality reads were randomly selected from each sample, with every read carrying a distinct molecular identifier. Instead of being binned into consensus sequences, reads with shared molecular identifiers were discarded. MiTCR, with a Q25 quality threshold and the strictest error-elimination algorithm, was used for CDR3 identification, clonotype clustering and error correction. A nonparametric unseen species model with Euler transformation was used to estimate a lower bound on total TCR beta diversity. The public sequencing data were trimmed at Q25 with fastp and processed into clonotypes with MiXCR by TCRdb, which kept only in-frame beta chains. CDR3 protein duplicates are merged, each entry listing the most common genes and DNA. These V and J calls rely on TCRdb rather than the paper's analysis. The sample yields about 1.4 million distinct CDR3 sequences; roughly 60% were counted once. 5.5% to 8% of the sample lies in the top ten.

This entry is derived from a study of blood T cells in healthy people across ages (dated by TCRdb to about 2015). Concerning the study at large: In model experiments, template switching captured about one uniquely barcoded TCR beta cDNA molecule for every two T cells. Age-related changes in TCR beta repertoire diversity were measured in the study by deep sequencing normalized with unique cDNA molecular identifiers. The donors were split into four age groups: young (average 16 years), middle-aged (around 40), aged (about 62) and long-lived (82). To avoid experimental bias, donors of different ages were randomly spread across the sequencing lanes. Using the same blood draw, the study looked at two additional independent replicas of 1 million unique cDNA reads for two donors, one aged 18 to 29 and the other aged 80 or older. What the work shows at the level of the full study, not this receptor alone: As age increased, observed TCR beta diversity per million T cells dropped in a roughly linear way, and a significant reduction was already evident by age 40. Conclusive comparison of naive and antigen-experienced compartments was prevented by the profiling of bulk unsorted PBMCs. Total diversity estimates from one million sequenced T cells were considered lower bounds and underestimates. Because the CMV infection status of the donors was unknown, age-related changes in expanded clonotypes may potentially have been confounded. The long-lived group showed more naive CD4+ T cells, fewer expanded clones and increased TCR diversity than the aged group, suggesting age selection. There was a strong correlation between observed TCR beta diversity and the percentage of naive T cells measured by flow cytometry.

The V gene is TRBV9 and the J gene is TRBJ2-5; the D gene could be either TRBD1 or TRBD2, each agreeing at 5 bases. The end of the DNA fits TRBJ2-7 better, so the J call may be wrong. The origin of this receptor is a man between 18 and 35 years old in good health. What was sequenced was blood. The sequence in DNA is TGTGCCAGCAGCGTAGAAGCGGACATTACCTACGAGCAGTACTTC. Translated, it gives CASSVEADITYEQYF.